This T cell receptor (beta chain) was retrieved from a study of response to subunit inactivated influenza vaccine. Whole-study results and caveats: The authors suggested that few new T cells are recruited per seasonal influenza vaccination.

MiXCR, applied by TCRdb to the RT-PCR reads, yields one record per CDR3 protein. The sample lists about 780,000 distinct CDR3 sequences, 18% occurring once. Germline-derived CDR1 and CDR2 are SGHDT and YYEEEE. V was shortened by 7 bases and J by 2 bases, with 10 bases between the two germline ends. This CDR3 contains 12 residues. This clonotype was seen a few times. Its antigen is still unknown. The rearrangement uses TRBV5-6 and TRBJ2-7; D unresolved. The material was PBMCs from blood, obtained more than 4 days after vaccination. The receptor was derived from a man between 50 and 59 years old who received an inactivated influenza vaccine. The CDR3 protein is CASAKGTYEQYF. The CDR3 nucleotides read TGTGCCAGCGCGAAAGGTACCTACGAGCAGTACTTC.